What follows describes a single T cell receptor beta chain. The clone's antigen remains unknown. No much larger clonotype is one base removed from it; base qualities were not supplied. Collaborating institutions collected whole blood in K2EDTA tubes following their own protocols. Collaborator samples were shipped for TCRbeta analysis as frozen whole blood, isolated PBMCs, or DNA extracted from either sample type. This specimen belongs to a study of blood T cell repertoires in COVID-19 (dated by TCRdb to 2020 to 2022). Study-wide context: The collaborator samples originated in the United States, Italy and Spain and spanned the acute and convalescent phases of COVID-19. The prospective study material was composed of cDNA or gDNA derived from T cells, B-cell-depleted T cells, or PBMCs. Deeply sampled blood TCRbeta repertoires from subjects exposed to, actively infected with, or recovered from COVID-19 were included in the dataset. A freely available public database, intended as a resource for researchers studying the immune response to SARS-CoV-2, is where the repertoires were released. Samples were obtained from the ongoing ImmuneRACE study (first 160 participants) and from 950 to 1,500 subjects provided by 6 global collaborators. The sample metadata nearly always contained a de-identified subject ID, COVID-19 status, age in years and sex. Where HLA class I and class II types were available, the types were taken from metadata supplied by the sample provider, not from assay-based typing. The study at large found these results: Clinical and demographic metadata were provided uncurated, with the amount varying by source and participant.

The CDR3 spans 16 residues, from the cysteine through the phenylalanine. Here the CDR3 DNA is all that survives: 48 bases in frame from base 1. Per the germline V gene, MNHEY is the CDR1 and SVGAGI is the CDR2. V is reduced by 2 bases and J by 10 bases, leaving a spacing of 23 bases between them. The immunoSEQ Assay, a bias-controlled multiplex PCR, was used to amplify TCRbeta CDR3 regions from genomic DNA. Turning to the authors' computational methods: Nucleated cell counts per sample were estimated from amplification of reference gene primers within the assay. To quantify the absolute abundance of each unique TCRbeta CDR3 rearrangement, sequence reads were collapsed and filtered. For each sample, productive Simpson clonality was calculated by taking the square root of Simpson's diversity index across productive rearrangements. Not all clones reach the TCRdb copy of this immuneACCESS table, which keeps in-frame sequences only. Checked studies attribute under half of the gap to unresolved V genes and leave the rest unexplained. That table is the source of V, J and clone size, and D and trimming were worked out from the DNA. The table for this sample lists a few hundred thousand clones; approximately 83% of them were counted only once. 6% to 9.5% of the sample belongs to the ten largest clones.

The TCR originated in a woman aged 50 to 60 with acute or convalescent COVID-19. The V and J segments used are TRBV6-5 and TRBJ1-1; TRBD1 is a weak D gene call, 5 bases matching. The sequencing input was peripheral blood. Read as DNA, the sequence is TGTGCCAGCAGTTACGTATTGGGCAGGGATCATGTCAGAGCTTTCTTT. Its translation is CASSYVLGRDHVRAFF.